Described below is a single T cell receptor (beta chain) sequence and its context. One entry per CDR3 protein results from TCRdb running MiXCR on the RT-PCR reads. Of more than 550,000 distinct CDR3 sequences listed, about 10% were seen once; the top ten hold around 10%. Germline V lookup: CDR1 DFQATT, CDR2 SNEGSKA (reference sequence). Trimming cost V 3 bases and J 4 bases, with 14 bases left between them. CDR3 length: 14 amino acids. The data were obtained in a study of response to subunit inactivated influenza vaccine. The data were also submitted as part of a second study, on T cells expressing NK-cell markers. From that paper: It was by 5'RACE template switching with UMIs that TCR beta cDNA was made.

The origin of this receptor is a man aged 50 or older who received an inactivated influenza vaccine. This sample comprised PBMCs from blood, obtained on the day of vaccination. The chain carries TRBV20-1 and TRBJ2-3; the D gene is possibly TRBD1 (5 bases). The chain's CDR3 is CSASRQGGADTQYF. The DNA for the CDR3 is TGCAGTGCTAGCAGGCAGGGCGGCGCAGATACGCAGTATTTT.